Listed below are T cell receptor beta chains from one sample, sequenced in a study of OX40 agonist ivuxolimab in advanced cancers. Assay used: immunoSEQ multiplex PCR; TCRdb lists only in-frame clones, some missing. The profile shows roughly 10,000 clones, roughly 76% of them singletons. This specimen consisted of CD4+ or CD8+ T cells sorted from blood, obtained in a trial of the OX40 agonist ivuxolimab. These TCRs come from an adult with an advanced solid tumor such as melanoma, head and neck, liver or kidney cancer. Both conserved end residues are part of each CDR3. Each record gives: J gene, D gene, V gene, clone size, CDR3 DNA, CDR3 protein. The D gene is left open where the match is weak. Clone size is shown for a subset of rows, as once, few, many or a class of expanded clone.

j_call: TRBJ2-3
d_call: NA
v_call: TRBV19
clone_size: NA
cdr3_nt: TGTGCCAGTAGTATAGCCGCTAGCGGCACAGATACGCAGTATTTT
cdr3_aa: CASSIAASGTDTQYF

j_call: TRBJ2-1
d_call: NA
v_call: TRBV7-7
clone_size: NA
cdr3_nt: TGTGCTAGCAGCTGGCGACTAATCTCGCGGTTTTGTGAGCAGTTCTTC
cdr3_aa: CASSWRLISRFCEQFF

j_call: TRBJ2-2
d_call: NA
v_call: TRBV7-9
clone_size: NA
cdr3_nt: TGTGCCAGCAGCTTGGTGCGGGCGAACACCGGGGAGCTGTTTTTT
cdr3_aa: CASSLVRANTGELFF

j_call: TRBJ2-3
d_call: NA
v_call: TRBV4-1
clone_size: once
cdr3_nt: TGCGCCAGCAGCCTTCGGGGAGGCACAGATACGCAGTATTTT
cdr3_aa: CASSLRGGTDTQYF

j_call: TRBJ2-1
d_call: NA
v_call: TRBV4-1
clone_size: NA
cdr3_nt: TGCGCCAGCAGCCACCTCTCTGGCAATGAGCAGTTCTTC
cdr3_aa: CASSHLSGNEQFF

j_call: TRBJ2-1
d_call: TRBD1
v_call: TRBV27
clone_size: NA
cdr3_nt: TGTGCAATTGGGCCCCGGACAGGGGGCGCGAGTGAGGATGAGCAGTTCTTC
cdr3_aa: CAIGPRTGGASEDEQFF

j_call: TRBJ2-1
d_call: NA
v_call: TRBV27
clone_size: few
cdr3_nt: TGTGCCGTGGGGCCAGGGACCAATGAGCAGTTCTTC
cdr3_aa: CAVGPGTNEQFF

j_call: TRBJ1-2
d_call: NA
v_call: TRBV28
clone_size: NA
cdr3_nt: TGCCTGGGAGTTGGCTGCCTTGATGGCTACACCTTC
cdr3_aa: CLGVGCLDGYTF

j_call: TRBJ2-7
d_call: NA
v_call: TRBV7-2
clone_size: NA
cdr3_nt: TGTGCCAGCAGCTTATCCGAGCGGGCAGTTTACGAGCAGTACTTC
cdr3_aa: CASSLSERAVYEQYF

j_call: TRBJ2-2
d_call: NA
v_call: TRBV15
clone_size: NA
cdr3_nt: TGTGCCACCAACCAGTATGGGGACGGGGAGCTGTTTTTT
cdr3_aa: CATNQYGDGELFF

j_call: TRBJ2-1
d_call: TRBD1
v_call: TRBV5-8
clone_size: NA
cdr3_nt: TGTGCCAGCCGACAGGGTTCTGAGCAGTTCTTC
cdr3_aa: CASRQGSEQFF

j_call: TRBJ1-1
d_call: NA
v_call: TRBV11-3
clone_size: large
cdr3_nt: TGTGCCAGCAGCTTAGGCGGAGGGGGGGCCACTGAAGCTTTCTTT
cdr3_aa: CASSLGGGGATEAFF

j_call: TRBJ2-3
d_call: NA
v_call: TRBV5-6
clone_size: NA
cdr3_nt: TGTGCCAGCAGCTTGGGGATAAACCCCATCCGCAGTTATTTT
cdr3_aa: CASSLGINPIRSYF

j_call: TRBJ2-7
d_call: TRBD1
v_call: TRBV5-5
clone_size: NA
cdr3_nt: TGTGCCAGCAGCCTATCGACAGGGTACGAGCAGTACTTC
cdr3_aa: CASSLSTGYEQYF

j_call: TRBJ1-4
d_call: NA
v_call: TRBV6-6
clone_size: NA
cdr3_nt: TGTGCCAGCAGTTACTCGGGGGGTCTTAATGAAAAACTGTTTTTT
cdr3_aa: CASSYSGGLNEKLFF

j_call: TRBJ2-3
d_call: NA
v_call: TRBV28
clone_size: NA
cdr3_nt: TGTGCCAGCAGTTCCCCCAAGACAGGGACAGCGGGGGTTCCCAAGGATACGCAGTATTTT
cdr3_aa: CASSSPKTGTAGVPKDTQYF

j_call: TRBJ2-7
d_call: TRBD1
v_call: TRBV6-5
clone_size: NA
cdr3_nt: TGTGCCAGCAGCCCCGGGACAGGGAAGTACGAGCAGTACTTC
cdr3_aa: CASSPGTGKYEQYF

j_call: TRBJ1-1
d_call: NA
v_call: TRBV4-1
clone_size: NA
cdr3_nt: TGCGCCAGCAGCCGTAATTCCGGTACTGAAGCTTTCTTT
cdr3_aa: CASSRNSGTEAFF

j_call: TRBJ2-7
d_call: NA
v_call: TRBV2
clone_size: NA
cdr3_nt: TGTGCCAGCAGCTTGGGCTACGAGCAGTACTTC
cdr3_aa: CASSLGYEQYF

j_call: TRBJ2-1
d_call: NA
v_call: TRBV12-5
clone_size: NA
cdr3_nt: TGTGCTAGTGGTTGGCCCGAGCAGTTCTTC
cdr3_aa: CASGWPEQFF

j_call: TRBJ2-1
d_call: NA
v_call: TRBV15
clone_size: once
cdr3_nt: TGTGCCACCAGCAGAGAAAGTCCCGGAAATACTTTTTACAATGAGCAGTTCTTC
cdr3_aa: CATSRESPGNTFYNEQFF

j_call: TRBJ2-7
d_call: NA
v_call: TRBV7-9
clone_size: medium-sized
cdr3_nt: TGTGCCAGCAGCTTAGGAACCCAAATCGGGGAGCAGTACTTC
cdr3_aa: CASSLGTQIGEQYF

j_call: TRBJ2-7
d_call: TRBD1
v_call: TRBV5-1
clone_size: NA
cdr3_nt: TGCGCCAGCAGCTTGGGCCTCCTCCGGGACAGCTCCTACGAGCAGTACTTC
cdr3_aa: CASSLGLLRDSSYEQYF

j_call: TRBJ1-2
d_call: NA
v_call: TRBV4-3
clone_size: NA
cdr3_nt: TGCGCCAGCAGCCAAGATTCAGGCAACTATGGCTACACCTTC
cdr3_aa: CASSQDSGNYGYTF

j_call: TRBJ2-1
d_call: NA
v_call: TRBV27
clone_size: NA
cdr3_nt: TGTGCCAGCAGTTTAGGTCCGGGACCCTCGAAAACGGAGCAGTTCTTC
cdr3_aa: CASSLGPGPSKTEQFF

j_call: TRBJ2-5
d_call: TRBD2
v_call: TRBV7-9
clone_size: NA
cdr3_nt: TGTGCCAGCGCGGGACTAGCGGGGGGGGAACAAGAGACCCAGTACTTC
cdr3_aa: CASAGLAGGEQETQYF